These T cell receptor beta chains were read from a single sample in a study of control samples from healthy donors and cancer patients. Sequencing was performed with immunoSEQ multiplex PCR; in TCRdb, only in-frame clones are kept and a portion is missing. The sample lists 150,000 to 200,000 clones, about 93% occurring once. The source material was blood. These receptors were taken from a woman aged 25 to 39 in good health. Each CDR3 is given with its conserved first and last residue. D genes are given only for firm matches. Clone size is given for some rows only: seen once, a few or many times, or a class if the clone is expanded.

d_call	v_call	clone_size	j_call	cdr3_aa	cdr3_nt
NA	TRBV7-3	NA	TRBJ1-1	CASSLTSDGEAFF	TGTGCCAGCAGCTTAACGTCCGATGGTGAAGCTTTCTTT
NA	TRBV18	NA	TRBJ1-1	CASSPPGTNMNTEAFF	TGTGCCAGCTCACCACCGGGGACAAACATGAACACTGAAGCTTTCTTT
TRBD2	TRBV2	NA	TRBJ2-1	CASRRGQGLASSGEQFF	TGTGCCAGCAGAAGGGGCCAGGGACTAGCGTCATCTGGTGAGCAGTTCTTC
TRBD1	TRBV9	NA	TRBJ1-2	CASSGTGLRDGYTF	TGTGCCAGCAGCGGGACAGGGCTGAGGGATGGCTACACCTTC
NA	TRBV6-1	NA	TRBJ1-2	CASSDLRRSYGYTF	TGTGCCAGCAGTGATTTGCGTCGTAGCTATGGCTACACCTTC
NA	TRBV19	NA	TRBJ2-3	CASSFTLSTDTQYF	TGTGCCAGTAGTTTTACACTTAGCACAGATACGCAGTATTTT
NA	TRBV5-6	few	TRBJ1-1	CASSFSGTEAFF	TGTGCCAGCAGCTTCAGCGGCACTGAAGCTTTCTTT
NA	TRBV12-3/TRBV12-4	few	TRBJ1-2	CASTYGGEFGYTF	TGTGCCAGCACTTATGGGGGGGAATTCGGCTACACCTTC
NA	TRBV15	NA	TRBJ2-7	CATSRERGEQYF	TGTGCCACCAGCAGAGAAAGAGGCGAGCAGTACTTC
TRBD1	TRBV3-1/TRBV3-2	NA	TRBJ1-6	CASTRDREDSPLHF	TGTGCCAGCACCCGGGACAGGGAGGATTCACCCCTCCACTTT
NA	TRBV29-1	once	TRBJ2-7	CSVGPGSYEQYF	TGCAGCGTTGGTCCAGGGAGCTACGAGCAGTACTTC
TRBD1	TRBV19	NA	TRBJ2-6	CASSTGQGPSGANVLTF	TGTGCCAGTAGTACCGGACAGGGTCCCTCTGGGGCCAACGTCCTGACTTTC
NA	TRBV7-2	once	TRBJ2-7	CASGQSYEQYF	TGTGCCAGCGGACAGTCCTACGAGCAGTACTTC
TRBD1	TRBV20-1	NA	TRBJ1-2	CSAGTVYGYTF	TGCAGTGCGGGGACAGTCTATGGCTACACCTTC
TRBD2	TRBV25-1	few	TRBJ2-7	CASSEGSGGSYEQYF	TGTGCCAGCAGTGAAGGGTCGGGCGGGAGCTACGAGCAGTACTTC
TRBD1	TRBV5-1	NA	TRBJ2-7	CASSRDSSSYEQYF	TGCGCCAGCAGCCGGGACAGCAGCTCCTACGAGCAGTACTTC
NA	TRBV6-4	NA	TRBJ2-3	CASSDGLGEGSDTQYF	TGTGCCAGCTCCGACGGGTTGGGGGAAGGGTCAGATACGCAGTATTTT
TRBD1	TRBV27	NA	TRBJ2-1	CASSLDGQGAYNEQFF	TGTGCCAGCAGTTTGGATGGACAGGGGGCGTACAATGAGCAGTTCTTC
TRBD1	TRBV5-1	NA	TRBJ2-7	CASSTHLPGQGRYEQYF	TGCGCCAGCAGCACCCACTTACCGGGACAGGGCCGCTACGAGCAGTACTTC
TRBD1	TRBV7-3	NA	TRBJ2-5	CASSPGTEETQYF	TGTGCCAGCAGCCCTGGGACAGAAGAGACCCAGTACTTC
NA	TRBV4-2	NA	TRBJ1-3	CASSQDLTSGNTIYF	TGTGCCAGCAGCCAAGATCTCACCTCTGGAAACACCATATATTTT
TRBD1	TRBV4-2	NA	TRBJ1-2	CASSLGTEVDYGYTF	TGTGCCAGCAGCCTCGGGACAGAGGTTGACTATGGCTACACCTTC
NA	TRBV3-1/TRBV3-2	NA	TRBJ2-5	CASSPLGAGKETQYF	TGTGCCAGCAGCCCCCTAGGAGCAGGGAAGGAGACCCAGTACTTC
TRBD2	TRBV28	few	TRBJ2-1	CASSSIRGTTPIGSYNEQFF	TGTGCCAGCAGTTCTATCCGAGGGACTACCCCCATTGGATCCTACAATGAGCAGTTCTTC
NA	TRBV18	NA	TRBJ1-1	CASSPRGASEAFF	TGTGCCAGCTCACCGCGGGGGGCTAGTGAAGCTTTCTTT
TRBD1	TRBV6-4	once	TRBJ1-1	CASSPGGANTEAFF	TGTGCCAGCAGCCCAGGGGGGGCGAACACTGAAGCTTTCTTT
NA	TRBV28	NA	TRBJ2-1	CASSTNRGGNEQFF	TGTGCCAGCAGTACGAACAGGGGAGGCAATGAGCAGTTCTTC
NA	TRBV21-1	NA	TRBJ2-5	CASSKARGRPRETQYF	TGTGCCAGCAGCAAAGCCCGCGGACGGCCCAGAGAGACCCAGTACTTC
TRBD1	TRBV5-1	NA	TRBJ2-3	CASSSQGDGTDTQYF	TGCGCCAGCAGCTCCCAGGGGGATGGCACAGATACGCAGTATTTT
NA	TRBV6-6	NA	TRBJ1-2	CASSNPGENRLYGYTF	TGTGCCAGCAGCAATCCGGGCGAGAACCGACTATATGGCTACACCTTC
TRBD1	TRBV29-1	NA	TRBJ2-3	CSVSTGGGTDTQYF	TGCAGCGTCTCCACAGGGGGTGGGACAGATACGCAGTATTTT
TRBD2	TRBV28	once	TRBJ2-4	CASSPWALAGESAKNIQYF	TGTGCCAGCAGTCCTTGGGCACTAGCGGGAGAGAGTGCCAAAAACATTCAGTACTTC
NA	TRBV7-8	NA	TRBJ1-2	CASSLAVSVAGGYTF	TGTGCCAGCAGCTTAGCGGTCTCCGTCGCGGGTGGCTACACCTTC
NA	TRBV2	NA	TRBJ1-1	CASSTPAGGHPNTEAFF	TGTGCCAGCAGTACCCCCGCTGGCGGTCACCCGAACACTGAAGCTTTCTTT
NA	TRBV24-1	NA	TRBJ2-2	CATSDFGQNTGELFF	TGTGCCACCAGTGATTTTGGACAGAACACCGGGGAGCTGTTTTTT
TRBD1	TRBV3-1/TRBV3-2	NA	TRBJ1-5	CASSRQGSGQPQHF	TGTGCCAGCAGCCGACAGGGATCGGGGCAGCCCCAGCATTTT
NA	TRBV28	once	TRBJ2-1	CASSLGWEHYNEQFF	TGTGCCAGCAGTTTAGGCTGGGAGCACTACAATGAGCAGTTCTTC
NA	TRBV7-9	NA	TRBJ1-2	CASSLGHRADGYTF	TGTGCCAGCAGCTTAGGTCACAGGGCGGATGGCTACACCTTC
TRBD2	TRBV6-2/TRBV6-3	NA	TRBJ2-1	CASSYSERGYNEQFF	TGTGCCAGCAGTTACTCGGAGCGGGGCTACAATGAGCAGTTCTTC
NA	TRBV28	NA	TRBJ1-2	CASRDSSNYGYTF	TGTGCCAGCAGGGACAGCTCTAACTATGGCTACACCTTC
NA	TRBV27	NA	TRBJ2-3	CASSSADRVTDTQYF	TGTGCCAGCAGTTCCGCGGATAGAGTGACAGATACGCAGTATTTT
NA	TRBV14	few	TRBJ1-2	CASSQGAAHRGPSGYTF	TGTGCCAGCAGCCAAGGGGCCGCCCACAGAGGCCCCTCTGGCTACACCTTC
TRBD1	TRBV28	NA	TRBJ1-6	CAVGTGPSSYNSPLHF	TGTGCCGTGGGGACAGGGCCTAGCTCCTATAATTCACCCCTCCACTTT
TRBD2	TRBV3-1/TRBV3-2	NA	TRBJ2-2	CASSQDIGTTMTGELFF	TGTGCCAGCAGCCAAGACATCGGGACTACCATGACCGGGGAGCTGTTTTTT
TRBD2	TRBV19	NA	TRBJ2-7	CASSVRLAGGRGYEQYF	TGTGCCAGTAGTGTTCGACTAGCGGGAGGCAGGGGCTACGAGCAGTACTTC
NA	TRBV28	NA	TRBJ2-3	CASSKRLEATDTQYF	TGTGCCAGCAGTAAAAGACTAGAGGCGACAGATACGCAGTATTTT
NA	TRBV4-1	NA	TRBJ1-5	CASSSGGQPQHF	TGCGCCAGCAGTTCGGGTGGGCAGCCCCAGCATTTT
NA	TRBV19	NA	TRBJ1-1	CASKPGGTEAFF	TGTGCCAGTAAACCGGGGGGCACTGAAGCTTTCTTT
NA	TRBV10-3	NA	TRBJ1-3	CASGNRDKFSSSGNTIYF	TGTGCCTCCGGAAACCGGGACAAATTTTCGAGCTCTGGAAACACCATATATTTT
NA	TRBV7-3	NA	TRBJ2-3	CASSYGTGADTQYF	TGTGCCAGCAGCTACGGGACCGGGGCAGATACGCAGTATTTT